This TCR beta chain was observed in a study of blood T cells in healthy people across ages. The use of a sample-barcoded 5' primer and a J-beta primer mix characterized a second PCR of roughly 6 to 11 cycles. Each of the cDNA molecules was tagged by a template-switch adaptor with 12 random nucleotides. The yield of each sample was at least 2.5 million CDR3-containing paired-end reads. MiXCR was run by TCRdb on the 5' RACE reads, yielding one entry per CDR3 protein. The sample records about 2 million distinct CDR3 sequences, 49% being singletons. The sequence was obtained from a woman aged 40-49 years in good health. Sequencing was carried out using blood.

The CDR3 DNA sequence: TGTGCCAGCAGCGACAAGTTAGATGGCTACACCTTC. It specifies CASSDKLDGYTF. The chain couples TRBV9 to TRBJ1-2; no reliable D call. V lost 3 bases, J lost 6 bases, and 9 bases lay in between. The CDR3 is 12 residues long. Germline CDR1 reads SGDLS; CDR2 reads YYNGEE.